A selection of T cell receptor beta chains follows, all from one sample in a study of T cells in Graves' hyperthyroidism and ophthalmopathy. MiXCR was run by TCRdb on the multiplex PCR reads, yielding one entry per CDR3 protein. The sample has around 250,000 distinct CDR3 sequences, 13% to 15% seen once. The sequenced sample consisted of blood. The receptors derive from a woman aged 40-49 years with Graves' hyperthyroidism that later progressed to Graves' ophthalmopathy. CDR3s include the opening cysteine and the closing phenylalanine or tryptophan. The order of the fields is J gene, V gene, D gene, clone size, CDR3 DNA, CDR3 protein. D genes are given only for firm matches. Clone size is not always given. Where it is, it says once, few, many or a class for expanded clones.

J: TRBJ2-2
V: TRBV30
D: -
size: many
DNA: TGTGCCTGGATTAGCCAGGGTGGACGCGGGGAGCTGTTTTTT
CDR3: CAWISQGGRGELFF

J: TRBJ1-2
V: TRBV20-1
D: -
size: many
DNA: TGCAGTGCTAATAGTGGACAGCTCTATGGCTACACCTTC
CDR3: CSANSGQLYGYTF

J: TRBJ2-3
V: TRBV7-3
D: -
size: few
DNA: TGTGCCAGCAGCTTAATGCCAGGGCCAGATACGCAGTATTTT
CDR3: CASSLMPGPDTQYF

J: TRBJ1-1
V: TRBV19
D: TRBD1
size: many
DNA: TGTGCCAGTACCGGGACAGGGGGAACTGAAGCTTTCTTT
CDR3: CASTGTGGTEAFF

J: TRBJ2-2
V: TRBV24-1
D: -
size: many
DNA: TGTGCCACCACTGCAGGGAACACCGGGGAGCTGTTTTTT
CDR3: CATTAGNTGELFF

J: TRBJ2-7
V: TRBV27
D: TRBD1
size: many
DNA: TGTGCCAGCAGTTTTGGGGACCGGACAGGGGGCTTATACGAGCAGTACTTC
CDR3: CASSFGDRTGGLYEQYF

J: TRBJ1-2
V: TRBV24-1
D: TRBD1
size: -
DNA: TGTGCCACCAGCCGGACAGGGGGAAGTAACTATGGCTGCACCTTC
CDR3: CATSRTGGSNYGCTF

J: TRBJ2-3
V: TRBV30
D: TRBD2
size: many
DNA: TGTGCCTGGAGTGTAGCCGGACTAGCGGCCAGCACAGATACGCAGTATTTT
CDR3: CAWSVAGLAASTDTQYF

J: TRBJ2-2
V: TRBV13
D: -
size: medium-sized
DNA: TGTGCCAGCAGCTTCGGGACCAGCTACACCGGGGAGCTGTTTTTT
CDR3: CASSFGTSYTGELFF

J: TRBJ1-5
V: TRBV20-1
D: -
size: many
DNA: TGCAGTGCTTGGACGGAGGGGGCCCAGCATTTT
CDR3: CSAWTEGAQHF

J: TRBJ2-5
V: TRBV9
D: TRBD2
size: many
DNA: TGTGCCAGCAGCGTAGGTTCGGGGGGACTAGCGGGGGAAGAGACCCAGTACTTC
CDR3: CASSVGSGGLAGEETQYF

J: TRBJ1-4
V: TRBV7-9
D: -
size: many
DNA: TGTGCCAGCAGCTTATCAGGGGCCAGGGGTGAAAAACTGTTTTTT
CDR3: CASSLSGARGEKLFF

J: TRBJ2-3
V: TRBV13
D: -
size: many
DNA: TGTGCCAGCAGCTTAAGGCTAGCAGATACGCAGTATTTT
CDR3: CASSLRLADTQYF

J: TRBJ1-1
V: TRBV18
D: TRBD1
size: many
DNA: TGTGCCAGCGCAAGACAGGGAGACACTGAAGCTTTCTTT
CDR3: CASARQGDTEAFF

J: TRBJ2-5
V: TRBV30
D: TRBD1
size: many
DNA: TGTGCCTGGACTCAGGGGGACCTTGAGACCCAGTACTTC
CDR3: CAWTQGDLETQYF

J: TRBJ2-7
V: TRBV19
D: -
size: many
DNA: TGTGCCACTCGCACAGGGAGCGAGCAGTACTTC
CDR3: CATRTGSEQYF

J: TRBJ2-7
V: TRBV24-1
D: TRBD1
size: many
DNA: TGTGCCACCAGTGAGGGACAGGGGAAGTTCTACGAGCAGTACTTC
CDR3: CATSEGQGKFYEQYF

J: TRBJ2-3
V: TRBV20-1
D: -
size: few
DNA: TGCAGTGCTAGACTAGGAACAGGCTCACTGAGGGCGTCCCGGGGAAGCACAGATACGCAGTATTTT
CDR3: CSARLGTGSLRASRGSTDTQYF

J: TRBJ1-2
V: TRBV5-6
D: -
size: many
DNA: TGTGCCAGCAGCCCGACCGTTAACTATGGCTACACCTTC
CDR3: CASSPTVNYGYTF

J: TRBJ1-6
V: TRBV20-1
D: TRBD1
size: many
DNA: TGCAGTGCTAGAGTCACAGGGGGAAGTTCACCCCTCCACTTT
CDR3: CSARVTGGSSPLHF

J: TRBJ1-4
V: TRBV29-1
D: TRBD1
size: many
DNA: TGCACCGCCCTCGGGCAGGGGGGACCGGAAAAACTGTTTTTT
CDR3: CTALGQGGPEKLFF

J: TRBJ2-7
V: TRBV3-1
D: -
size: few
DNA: TGTGCCAGCAGCCAAGAGTTGGGGTACTACGAGCAGTACTTC
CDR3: CASSQELGYYEQYF

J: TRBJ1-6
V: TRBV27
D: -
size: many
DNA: TGTGCCAGCAGTTGGGGGGGAACTCCGAATTCACCCCTCCACTTT
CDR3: CASSWGGTPNSPLHF

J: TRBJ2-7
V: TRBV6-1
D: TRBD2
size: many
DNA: TGTGCCAGCAGTAACCGACGGACTAGCGCCTACGAGCAGTACTTC
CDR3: CASSNRRTSAYEQYF

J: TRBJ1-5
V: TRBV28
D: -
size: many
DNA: TGTGCCAGCAGTTTACATGGGTTTGGACAGCTTTATCAGCCCCAGCATTTT
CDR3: CASSLHGFGQLYQPQHF

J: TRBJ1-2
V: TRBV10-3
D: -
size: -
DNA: TGTGCCATCAGTGAAAAACAGATCTATGGCTACACCTTC
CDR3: CAISEKQIYGYTF

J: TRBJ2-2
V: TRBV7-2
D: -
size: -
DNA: TGTGCCAGCAGCTTAGGTGGGGTCGTAACCGGGGAGCTGTTTTTT
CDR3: CASSLGGVVTGELFF

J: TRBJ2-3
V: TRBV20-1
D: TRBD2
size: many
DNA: TGCAGTGCTAGCAGCGGGGATAGCACAGATACGCAGTATTTT
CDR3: CSASSGDSTDTQYF

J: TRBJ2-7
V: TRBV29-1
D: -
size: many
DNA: TGCAGCGCCCGGTGGGGAACCTACGAGCAGTACTTC
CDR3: CSARWGTYEQYF

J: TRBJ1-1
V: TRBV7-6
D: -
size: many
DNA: TGTGCCAGCAGCTTAAGTGCTGGGATGAACACTGAAGCTTTCTTT
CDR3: CASSLSAGMNTEAFF

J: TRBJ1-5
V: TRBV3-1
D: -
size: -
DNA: TGTGCCAGCAGCCAAGGGGCCCATCAGCCCCAGCATTTT
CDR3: CASSQGAHQPQHF

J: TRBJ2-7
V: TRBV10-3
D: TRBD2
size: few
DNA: TGTGCCATCAGTGACGCGGGAGCTCACTACGAGCAGTACTTC
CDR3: CAISDAGAHYEQYF

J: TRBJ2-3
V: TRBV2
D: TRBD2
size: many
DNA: TGTGCCAGTACTAGACTAGCGGCGCAGTATTTT
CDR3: CASTRLAAQYF

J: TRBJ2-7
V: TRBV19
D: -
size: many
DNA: TGTGCCAGTAGTATGGGCAGTTTCTACGAGCAGTACTTC
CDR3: CASSMGSFYEQYF

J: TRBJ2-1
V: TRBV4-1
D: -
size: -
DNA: TGCGCCAGCAGCCAAGATGACACGGGGACTGGAGGAACGCAGTTCTTC
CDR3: CASSQDDTGTGGTQFF

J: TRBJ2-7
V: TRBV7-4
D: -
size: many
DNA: TGTGCCTGGTCGGATGAGCGGGCCTACGAGCAGTACTTC
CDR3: CAWSDERAYEQYF

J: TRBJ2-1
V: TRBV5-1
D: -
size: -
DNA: TGCGCCAGCAAGTTGGGGTTTGAGCAGTTCTTC
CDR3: CASKLGFEQFF

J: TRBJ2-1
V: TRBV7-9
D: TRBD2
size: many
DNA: TGTGCCAGCAGCTTCATGCCGGGCACTAGAGCGGGATACAATGAGCAGTTCTTC
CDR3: CASSFMPGTRAGYNEQFF

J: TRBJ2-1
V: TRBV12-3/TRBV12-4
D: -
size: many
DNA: TGTGCCAGCAGTTCCCTCCCCTTAGCGTCCCCCTACAATGAGCAGTTCTTC
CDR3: CASSSLPLASPYNEQFF

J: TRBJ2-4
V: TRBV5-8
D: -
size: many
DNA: TGTGCCAGCAGCTTGAGGCAGGATGCCATTCAGTACTTC
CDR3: CASSLRQDAIQYF

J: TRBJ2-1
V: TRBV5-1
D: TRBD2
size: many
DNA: TGCGCCAGCAGCCCGGGACTAGCGGTCCCTGAGCAGTTCTTC
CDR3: CASSPGLAVPEQFF

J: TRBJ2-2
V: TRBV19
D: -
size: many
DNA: TGTGCCAGTAGTATTCAGGGAACCGGGGAGCTGTTTTTT
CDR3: CASSIQGTGELFF

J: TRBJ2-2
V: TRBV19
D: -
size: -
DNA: TGTGCCAGTAGTATTTGGGACCCCGGGAGCGGGGAGCTGTTTTTT
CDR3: CASSIWDPGSGELFF

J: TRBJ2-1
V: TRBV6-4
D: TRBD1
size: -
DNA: TGTGCCAGCAGTGACCGGGACAGGGATGAGCAGTTCTTC
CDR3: CASSDRDRDEQFF

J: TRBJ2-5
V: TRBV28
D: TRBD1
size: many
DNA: TGTGCCAGCAGACACAGGGGGCTCGGGGAGACCCAGTACTTC
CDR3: CASRHRGLGETQYF

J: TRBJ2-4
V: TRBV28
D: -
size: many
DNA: TGTGCCAGCAGTTTAATGGGGACCCGGAGAGACCCGTATGGTCAAAACATTCAGTACTTC
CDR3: CASSLMGTRRDPYGQNIQYF

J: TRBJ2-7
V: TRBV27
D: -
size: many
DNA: TGTGCCAGCAGTGCCCCCCCCGAGCAGTACTTC
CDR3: CASSAPPEQYF

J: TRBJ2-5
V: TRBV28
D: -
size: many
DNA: TGTGCCAGCAGTGGTGTCTCAGAGACATCAGAGACCCAGTACTTC
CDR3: CASSGVSETSETQYF

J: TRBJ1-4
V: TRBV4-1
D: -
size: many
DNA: TGCGCCAGCAGCCCGCACCCCCAAGGGACGGAAAAACTGTTTTTT
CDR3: CASSPHPQGTEKLFF

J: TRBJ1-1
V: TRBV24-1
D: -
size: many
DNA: TGTGCCACCAGTGATTCACGAAGCGTACCTGAAGCTTTCTTT
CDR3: CATSDSRSVPEAFF